This T cell receptor beta chain was recorded in a study of blood T cell repertoires in COVID-19. Study-level information: In each case, the material was cDNA or gDNA derived from T cells, B-cell-depleted T cells, or PBMCs.

Trimming removed 8 bases from V and 5 bases from J, with 18 bases in between. CDR3 length equals 14 residues. The germline gives CDR1 LGHDT, CDR2 YNNKEL (reference sequence). Per the original data handling: Scientists estimated how many nucleated cells there were by amplifying reference gene primers. Sequencing was performed with immunoSEQ multiplex PCR; in TCRdb, only in-frame clones are kept and a portion is missing. Clone size and the V and J calls come from that table; the DNA yielded D and trimming. The table lists roughly 110,000 clones, about 85% of them singletons. This receptor was identified in a man in his fifties or sixties with acute or convalescent COVID-19. What was sequenced was peripheral blood. The rearrangement joins TRBV3-1 (or the pseudogene TRBV3-2) to TRBJ2-5; possibly TRBD2 for D (7 bases). The CDR3 region has the DNA TGTGCCAGCGGGACGGGGGGCCCCTGGGAGACCCAGTACTTC. It codes for CASGTGGPWETQYF.